The rows below give T cell receptor beta chains drawn from one sample of a study of T cells in localized non-small cell lung cancer. Some clones are missing from TCRdb's copy, which holds only in-frame ones; the method was immunoSEQ multiplex PCR. The sample holds some 38,000 clones, about nine tenths seen once. This material consisted of peripheral blood mononuclear cells, taken before any cancer treatment. Receptors were obtained from a male donor at least 60 years old with stage II lung adenocarcinoma. The CDR3 runs from the conserved cysteine through the conserved F or W. Fields, in order: clone size, V gene, J gene, D gene, CDR3 protein, CDR3 DNA. D genes are given only for firm matches. Clone size is stated in some rows and not others, as once, few, many or a class when expanded.

NA	TRBV27	TRBJ2-5	NA	CASSLRPYGQETQYF	TGTGCCAGCAGTTTAAGGCCCTACGGCCAAGAGACCCAGTACTTC
NA	TRBV30	TRBJ2-1	TRBD2	CAWSLWREDAGEQFF	TGTGCCTGGAGTCTCTGGCGGGAGGACGCGGGGGAGCAGTTCTTC
NA	TRBV5-5	TRBJ2-7	NA	CASSLASVLLREQYF	TGTGCCAGCAGCTTGGCTTCGGTGCTCCTACGGGAGCAGTACTTC
NA	TRBV6-1	TRBJ1-2	NA	CASWSGDNYGYTF	TGTGCCAGCTGGTCCGGGGATAACTATGGCTACACCTTC
few	TRBV2	TRBJ2-1	TRBD1	CASSPDRSYNEQFF	TGTGCCAGCAGTCCGGACAGGTCCTACAATGAGCAGTTCTTC
NA	TRBV6-6	TRBJ1-1	NA	CASRGGRGPGDTEAFF	TGTGCCAGCAGGGGCGGGCGTGGTCCGGGAGACACTGAAGCTTTCTTT
NA	TRBV30	TRBJ2-5	NA	CAWSRLEGETQYF	TGTGCCTGGAGCCGGCTAGAGGGAGAGACCCAGTACTTC
few	TRBV27	TRBJ1-3	NA	CASSFTSGNTIYF	TGTGCCAGCAGTTTTACCTCTGGAAACACCATATATTTT
NA	TRBV5-8	TRBJ1-2	NA	CASSLVVSHNYGYTF	TGTGCCAGCAGCTTGGTGGTCAGCCATAACTATGGCTACACCTTC
few	TRBV6-5	TRBJ1-3	NA	CASSYSTDGSGNTIYF	TGTGCCAGCAGTTACTCAACAGATGGCTCTGGAAACACCATATATTTT
NA	TRBV18	TRBJ1-2	NA	CASSPPSGYGYTF	TGTGCCAGCTCACCACCCAGTGGTTATGGCTACACCTTC
NA	TRBV2	TRBJ2-7	TRBD2	CASQTSGSYEQYF	TGTGCCAGCCAGACTAGCGGGAGCTACGAGCAGTACTTC
NA	TRBV5-1	TRBJ1-1	NA	CASSQSRDAEAFF	TGCGCCAGCAGCCAATCGAGGGACGCTGAAGCTTTCTTT
NA	TRBV19	TRBJ1-5	NA	CASRRRGYNQPQHF	TGTGCCAGTCGAAGAAGGGGATACAATCAGCCCCAGCATTTT
NA	TRBV5-4	TRBJ2-7	TRBD1	CASSPTGGILVEQYF	TGTGCCAGCAGCCCGACAGGGGGCATTCTCGTGGAGCAGTACTTC
NA	TRBV5-1	TRBJ2-1	TRBD2	CASSLRLATLGEQFF	TGCGCCAGCAGCTTAAGACTAGCGACTCTAGGGGAGCAGTTCTTC
NA	TRBV18	TRBJ2-6	NA	CASSPTAGYSSGANVLTF	TGTGCCAGCTCACCAACCGCAGGTTACAGCTCTGGGGCCAACGTCCTGACTTTC
NA	TRBV5-6	TRBJ1-6	NA	CASSVERSPLHF	TGTGCCAGCAGCGTTGAGAGGTCACCCCTCCACTTT
medium-sized	TRBV29-1	TRBJ1-1	NA	CSVEDGSYTEAFF	TGCAGCGTTGAAGATGGGTCTTACACTGAAGCTTTCTTT
NA	TRBV28	TRBJ1-2	TRBD1	CASMGQALWGYTF	TGTGCCAGCATGGGACAGGCGCTTTGGGGCTACACCTTC
NA	TRBV4-1	TRBJ1-1	NA	CASSRPRANTEAFF	TGCGCCAGCAGCCGCCCCCGGGCCAACACTGAAGCTTTCTTT
NA	TRBV28	TRBJ2-2	NA	CASRGGGNTGELFF	TGTGCCAGCAGGGGGGGCGGGAACACCGGGGAGCTGTTTTTT
NA	TRBV5-1	TRBJ2-7	NA	CASSYLEAGAGRSEQYF	TGCGCCAGCAGCTACCTAGAGGCGGGGGCCGGTCGGTCCGAGCAGTACTTC
NA	TRBV6-1	TRBJ1-4	TRBD1	CASSERARGDGNEKLFF	TGTGCCAGCAGTGAAAGGGCCAGGGGGGACGGTAATGAAAAACTGTTTTTT
NA	TRBV19	TRBJ2-3	NA	CASSIEGRDTQYF	TGTGCCAGTAGTATAGAGGGAAGAGATACGCAGTATTTT
NA	TRBV6-1	TRBJ1-1	NA	CASSETGPALMNTEAFF	TGTGCCAGCAGTGAAACAGGCCCAGCCCTCATGAACACTGAAGCTTTCTTT
NA	TRBV28	TRBJ1-1	NA	CASSLTANTEAFF	TGTGCCAGCAGTTTAACCGCGAACACTGAAGCTTTCTTT
NA	TRBV12-5	TRBJ1-2	NA	CASGFAGASYGYTF	TGTGCTAGTGGGTTCGCAGGGGCCAGCTATGGCTACACCTTC
NA	TRBV7-2	TRBJ2-1	NA	CASSPRRSSYNEQFF	TGTGCCAGCAGCCCGCGGAGGAGCTCCTACAATGAGCAGTTCTTC
once	TRBV6-5	TRBJ2-7	TRBD1	CASSLGQGAYEQYF	TGTGCCAGCAGCCTGGGACAGGGGGCCTACGAGCAGTACTTC
NA	TRBV19	TRBJ1-5	NA	CASSIRFNQPQHF	TGTGCCAGTAGTATTAGGTTTAATCAGCCCCAGCATTTT
NA	TRBV6-5	TRBJ1-1	TRBD1	CASSRQGALSAFF	TGTGCCAGCAGCAGACAGGGGGCTTTGTCAGCTTTCTTT
NA	TRBV7-8	TRBJ2-2	NA	CASSRRTQPNTGELFF	TGTGCCAGCAGCCGGAGGACACAACCGAACACCGGGGAGCTGTTTTTT
NA	TRBV4-2	TRBJ2-7	NA	CASSQDLGYERYF	TGTGCCAGCAGCCAAGATCTAGGCTACGAGCGGTACTTC
NA	TRBV15	TRBJ2-7	TRBD2	CATSNRRTSGSYEQYF	TGTGCCACCAGCAATCGACGGACTAGCGGGTCCTACGAGCAGTACTTC
few	TRBV7-6	TRBJ1-1	NA	CASSLQPGNTEAFF	TGTGCCAGCAGCTTACAACCAGGAAACACTGAAGCTTTCTTT
NA	TRBV29-1	TRBJ2-2	TRBD1	CSVEPGGSAGELFF	TGCAGCGTTGAACCAGGGGGCTCTGCCGGGGAGCTGTTTTTT
NA	TRBV6-6	TRBJ1-2	NA	CASSYSRGGGGYGYTF	TGTGCCAGCAGTTACTCGAGAGGAGGGGGGGGATATGGCTACACCTTC
NA	TRBV6-1	TRBJ1-2	NA	CASSAYRDSGYTF	TGTGCCAGCAGTGCGTACAGGGATTCTGGCTACACCTTC
NA	TRBV7-2	TRBJ1-1	NA	CASSSAITPGPTEAFF	TGTGCCAGCAGCTCTGCGATAACCCCGGGACCAACTGAAGCTTTCTTT